Listed here are 14 T cell receptor beta chains from one sample, sequenced in a study of Graves' ophthalmopathy and Graves' hyperthyroidism. Using RNA transcripts, the TCR beta CDR3 regions were amplified. HTBI primers were used in a first-round RT-PCR, which preceded a second-round multiplex PCR. TCRdb reprocessed the multiplex PCR reads with MiXCR, giving one entry per CDR3 protein. Of about 210,000 distinct CDR3 sequences listed, over 25% were seen once; the top ten hold approximately 9.6%. Sequencing was carried out using peripheral blood. The receptors were sampled from a man aged 45-65 years with Graves' ophthalmopathy.

This clonotype was detected ten times or more. The rearrangement joins TRBV6-2 or TRBV6-3 to TRBJ2-2; D gene unclear. Germline loops: CDR1 MNHEY, CDR2 SVGEGT. The V and J ends lost 4 bases and 7 bases respectively, with 10 bases between them. The CDR3 loop spans 13 amino acids. In nucleotides, the CDR3 is TGTGCCAGCAGTTCCAGATCCGGCGGGGAGCTGTTTTTT. Amino acids: CASSSRSGGELFF.

This clonotype was seen ten or more times. V usage is TRBV11-2 and J usage is TRBJ2-7; D is ambiguous. Trimming stripped 0 bases from V and 3 bases from J, with 6 bases between. The CDR3 covers 13 residues. Germline V CDR1 and CDR2: SGHAT, FQNNGV. Written as DNA, the CDR3 is TGTGCCAGCAGCTTAGACGAGAACTACGAGCAGTACTTC. It yields the protein CASSLDENYEQYF.

This clonotype was found many times. This chain links TRBV20-1 with TRBJ2-7; D is ambiguous. Deletions cut 5 bases from V and 0 bases from J, with 14 bases between. The germline gives CDR1 DFQATT, CDR2 SNEGSKA (reference sequence). This CDR3 has 14 amino acids. The CDR3 here is CSARTDMPSYEQYF. CDR3 DNA: TGCAGTGCTCGGACCGACATGCCCTCCTACGAGCAGTACTTC.

V is TRBV30 and J is TRBJ1-5; the D gene is possibly TRBD1 (6 bases). This CDR3 has 13 residues. The germline gives CDR1 GTSNPN, CDR2 SVGIG (reference sequence). V dropped 2 bases and J dropped 4 bases, with 9 bases sitting between them. The CDR3: CAWSRDINQPQHF. CDR3 in DNA: TGTGCCTGGAGTCGGGACATAAATCAGCCCCAGCATTTT. Complete variable domain (other parts from reference TRBV30 and TRBJ1-5): SQTIHQWPATLVQPVGSPLSLECTVEGTSNPNLYWYRQAAGRGLQLLFYSVGIGQISSEVPQNLSASRPQDRQFILSSKKLLLSDSGFYLCAWSRDINQPQHFGDGTRLSIL.

This clonotype was recorded many times. The chain has TRBV5-1 and TRBJ2-7; D is perhaps TRBD2 (7 bases). The CDR3 runs 14 residues. Trimming pared 4 bases from V and 2 bases from J, leaving 13 bases between. Germline assignment: CDR1 SGHRS and CDR2 YFSETQ. CDR3 sequence reads: CASSPQRDTYEQYF. CDR3 DNA: TGCGCCAGCAGCCCCCAGCGGGACACCTACGAGCAGTACTTC.

The chain recombines TRBV7-2 with TRBJ2-2; D perhaps matches TRBD1 (6 bases). The length of the CDR3 is 15 residues. Per the germline V gene, CDR1 is SGHTA and CDR2 is FQGNSA. Trimming cost V 5 bases and J 3 bases, with 13 bases left between them. The CDR3 here is CASSAQGTHTGELFF. The CDR3 DNA sequence: TGTGCCAGCAGCGCGCAGGGGACGCACACCGGGGAGCTGTTTTTT.

This chain links TRBV12-3 or TRBV12-4 with TRBJ1-1; TRBD1 might be the D (5 bases). The ends were cut back, 1 base at V and 0 bases at J, with 18 bases in the middle. The CDR3 contains 18 residues. For the CDR3, the DNA is TGTGCCAGCAGTTTAGAAGCGCGATTGGGACGGGTGAACACTGAAGCTTTCTTT. Its translation is CASSLEARLGRVNTEAFF.

This clonotype was seen only once. The chain recombines TRBV24-1 with TRBJ1-1; D remains ambiguous. V shed 5 bases and J shed 1 base, with 4 bases lying between them. Germline CDR1 is KGHDR and CDR2 is SFDVKD. There are 12 residues in the CDR3. CDR3 region: CATSAANTEAFF. The CDR3, as DNA: TGTGCCACCAGTGCCGCGAACACTGAAGCTTTCTTT.

This clonotype has at least ten counts. V gene TRBV19 combines with J gene TRBJ1-5, with no clear D. The CDR3 runs to 15 residues. Germline V gives CDR1 LNHDA, CDR2 SQIVND (reference sequence). V lost 0 bases and J lost 6, with 12 bases in between. CDR3 region: CASSIDLHPSQPQHF. CDR3 coding DNA: TGTGCCAGTAGTATAGATTTACACCCCAGTCAGCCCCAGCATTTT.

This clonotype was found many times. The rearrangement joins TRBV29-1 to TRBJ2-5; 7 bases are shared with TRBD2. V lost 3 bases and J lost 2; bases outside the gene matches: 6. CDR1 and CDR2 from the germline V gene are SQVTM and ANQGSEA. This CDR3 contains 14 residues. The CDR3 spells CSVDIAGTQETQYF. The CDR3 coding sequence is TGCAGCGTTGATATAGCGGGTACGCAAGAGACCCAGTACTTC.

This clonotype was detected ten times or more. The chain has TRBV11-1 and TRBJ1-1, with 9 bases aligning to TRBD1. J was trimmed by 0 bases and V by 6 bases; bases with no gene match: 11. This CDR3 is built from 17 residues. The germline V gene encodes CDR1 SGHAT and CDR2 FQDESV (reference sequence). CDR3 amino acids: CASSSTGGVSLNTEAFF. The DNA for the CDR3 is TGTGCCAGCAGTTCCACAGGGGGCGTGAGTTTGAACACTGAAGCTTTCTTT.

There are many counts of this clonotype. The rearrangement uses TRBV20-1 and TRBJ2-7; D gene uncertain. The CDR3 covers 12 residues. Germline loops: CDR1 DFQATT, CDR2 SNEGSKA (reference sequence). V dropped 1 base and J dropped 5 bases, with 9 bases sitting between them. CDR3 in DNA: TGCAGTGCTAGAGGCGGTTCGGACGAGCAGTACTTC. Amino acids: CSARGGSDEQYF.

This clonotype was counted ten times or more. This sequence joins TRBV7-2 and TRBJ2-5; the D gene is possibly TRBD1 (6 bases). The V gene lost 1 base and the J gene lost 2 bases, with 8 bases spanning the gap. The CDR3 length is 14 residues. Germline values: CDR1 SGHTA, CDR2 FQGNSA. Here the CDR3 DNA reads TGTGCCAGCAGCTTAGAGGACAGACAAGAGACCCAGTACTTC. Translating gives CASSLEDRQETQYF.

This clonotype was recorded at least ten times. At one boundary the junction diverges from the germline segment, which might be a read error. The chain couples TRBV19 to TRBJ2-7; TRBD2 matches 11 bases. The CDR3 consists of 15 residues. CDR1 and CDR2 from the germline V gene are LNHDA and SQIVND (reference sequence). In DNA, the CDR3 is TGTGCCAGTAGTCCATCAACTAGCGGGAGCTACGAGCGGTACTTC. It specifies CASSPSTSGSYERYF.